The source of this T cell receptor beta chain is a study of T cell responses to AZD1222 COVID-19 vaccine. Study results and caveats: Sampling that yielded the repertoires occurred only after the peak T cell response. Unmutated variant regions are reportedly targeted by nearly half of spike-specific TCRs. Donors, mostly white British, included more females; clonal diversity was possibly underestimated.

Second-dose timings of about 4 or about 12 weeks were pooled. Sequencing used immunoSEQ multiplex PCR; TCRdb keeps in-frame clones, though not all of them. The table lists under 170,000 clones, 75% to 95% of them singletons. This clone was picked up one time. Its antigen is as yet unknown. The sequence was collected from an adult who received the AZD1222 COVID-19 vaccine. The sequencing here drew on peripheral blood, taken 28 days after the second AZD1222 dose.

CDR3 coding DNA: TGTGCCAGCAGCCCCCCCCCGTATAAGGGCCACTACGAGCAGTACTTC. This gives the protein CASSPPPYKGHYEQYF. The V call is TRBV21-1, the J call TRBJ2-7. TRBV21-1 is classified as a pseudogene. The CDR3 runs 16 residues.